These T cell receptor beta chains were read from a single sample in a study of blood T cell repertoires in COVID-19. TCRdb's copy holds only in-frame clones and misses some; the assay was immunoSEQ multiplex PCR. The sample lists about 130,000 clones, about four fifths seen once, with roughly 15% in the top ten. Sequencing input: peripheral blood. The receptors were sampled from a woman aged 45-59 years with acute or convalescent COVID-19. Each CDR3 is given with its conserved first and last residue. Each record gives: J gene, V gene, D gene, clone size, CDR3 length, CDR3 protein, CDR3 DNA. D genes are given only for firm matches. The size entry is marked missing in some rows and otherwise reads once, few, many or a size class.

J: TRBJ1-6; V: TRBV5-4; D: -; size: -; length: 17; CDR3: CASSLHSDRRYNSPLHF; DNA: TGTGCCAGCAGCTTGCATTCAGACAGAAGATATAATTCACCCCTCCACTTT
J: TRBJ1-4; V: TRBV5-8; D: TRBD1; size: -; length: 15; CDR3: CASSNYRGLGEKLFF; DNA: TGTGCCAGCAGCAATTACAGGGGGCTGGGTGAAAAACTGTTTTTT
J: TRBJ1-2; V: TRBV5-1; D: -; size: -; length: 11; CDR3: CASSSDSGYTF; DNA: TGCGCCAGCAGCTCAGACAGTGGCTACACCTTC
J: TRBJ2-2; V: TRBV10-2; D: TRBD2; size: -; length: 17; CDR3: CASRGTSGGAFTGELFF; DNA: TGCGCCAGCAGGGGGACTAGCGGGGGGGCCTTCACCGGGGAGCTGTTTTTT
J: TRBJ1-2; V: TRBV25-1; D: -; size: -; length: 13; CDR3: CASSELELGGYTF; DNA: TGTGCCAGCAGTGAATTGGAGTTAGGTGGCTACACCTTC
J: TRBJ1-2; V: TRBV27; D: TRBD1; size: -; length: 15; CDR3: CASSSSGTGGYGYTF; DNA: TGTGCCAGCAGCTCGTCCGGGACAGGAGGTTATGGCTACACCTTC
J: TRBJ1-2; V: TRBV14; D: -; size: -; length: 15; CDR3: CASSQALGRGYGYTF; DNA: TGTGCCAGCAGCCAAGCTCTGGGGAGGGGATATGGCTACACCTTC
J: TRBJ2-3; V: TRBV5-1; D: TRBD2; size: once; length: 16; CDR3: CASSLAGLESTDTQYF; DNA: TGCGCCAGCAGCTTGGCAGGACTAGAATCGACAGATACGCAGTATTTT
J: TRBJ1-1; V: TRBV2; D: -; size: -; length: 13; CDR3: CASIGRGDTEAFF; DNA: TGTGCCAGCATAGGGAGGGGTGACACTGAAGCTTTCTTT
J: TRBJ1-4; V: TRBV11-2; D: -; size: -; length: 15; CDR3: CASSTTGTTNEKLFF; DNA: TGTGCCAGCAGCACGACCGGGACAACTAATGAAAAACTGTTTTTT
J: TRBJ2-1; V: TRBV14; D: -; size: once; length: 19; CDR3: CASSQGIGVRLRSYNEQFF; DNA: TGTGCCAGCAGCCAAGGAATAGGGGTCCGGCTTCGCTCCTACAATGAGCAGTTCTTC
J: TRBJ2-7; V: TRBV14; D: -; size: -; length: 14; CDR3: CASSNWDKTYEQYF; DNA: TGTGCCAGCTCGAACTGGGACAAGACTTACGAGCAGTACTTC
J: TRBJ1-2; V: TRBV27; D: -; size: -; length: 16; CDR3: CASSLTWAAANYGYTF; DNA: TGTGCCAGCAGTTTAACGTGGGCAGCTGCTAACTATGGCTACACCTTC
J: TRBJ1-4; V: TRBV30; D: TRBD1; size: -; length: 14; CDR3: CAWSPGRGHEKLFF; DNA: TGTGCCTGGAGTCCCGGCAGGGGGCATGAAAAACTGTTTTTT
J: TRBJ1-5; V: TRBV19; D: -; size: few; length: 13; CDR3: CASARERNQPQHF; DNA: TGTGCCAGTGCCCGCGAGCGGAATCAGCCCCAGCATTTT
J: TRBJ1-3; V: TRBV3-1/TRBV3-2; D: TRBD1; size: -; length: 14; CDR3: CASSQSTGGNTIYF; DNA: TGTGCCAGCAGCCAATCAACAGGGGGGAACACCATATATTTT
J: TRBJ1-2; V: TRBV7-9; D: -; size: -; length: 14; CDR3: CASSLADTAYGYTF; DNA: TGTGCCAGCAGCTTAGCGGACACAGCCTATGGCTACACCTTC
J: TRBJ2-3; V: TRBV29-1; D: TRBD1; size: -; length: 15; CDR3: CSVEDWDSNTDTQYF; DNA: TGCAGCGTTGAAGATTGGGACAGCAACACAGATACGCAGTATTTT
J: TRBJ1-5; V: TRBV6-5; D: TRBD1; size: -; length: 12; CDR3: CASGQGNQPQHF; DNA: TGTGCCAGCGGACAGGGGAATCAGCCCCAGCATTTT
J: TRBJ1-6; V: TRBV7-9; D: -; size: -; length: 15; CDR3: CASSLGEPNNSPLHF; DNA: TGTGCCAGCAGCTTAGGTGAGCCTAATAATTCACCCCTCCACTTT
J: TRBJ1-2; V: TRBV14; D: -; size: -; length: 13; CDR3: CASSQVSRSGYTF; DNA: TGTGCCAGCAGCCAAGTTTCCCGTAGCGGCTACACCTTC
J: TRBJ1-1; V: TRBV29-1; D: TRBD1; size: -; length: 12; CDR3: CSVGQGEREAFF; DNA: TGCAGCGTGGGACAGGGGGAGCGCGAAGCTTTCTTT
J: TRBJ2-7; V: TRBV11-2; D: TRBD1; size: once; length: 15; CDR3: CASSLGPGQVYEQYF; DNA: TGTGCCAGCAGCCTGGGGCCGGGACAGGTCTACGAGCAGTACTTC
J: TRBJ1-4; V: TRBV25-1; D: TRBD1; size: -; length: 16; CDR3: CASSEYRQGGREKLFF; DNA: TGTGCCAGCAGTGAATATCGACAGGGGGGTCGGGAAAAACTGTTTTTT
J: TRBJ1-4; V: TRBV6-5; D: TRBD1; size: few; length: 15; CDR3: CASQVSGQGLEKLFF; DNA: TGTGCCAGCCAAGTTTCGGGACAGGGTTTAGAAAAACTGTTTTTT
J: TRBJ2-7; V: TRBV6-5; D: TRBD1; size: once; length: 15; CDR3: CASSRDRVGSYEQYF; DNA: TGTGCCAGCAGCCGGGACAGGGTAGGATCCTACGAGCAGTACTTC
J: TRBJ2-7; V: TRBV10-3; D: -; size: -; length: 14; CDR3: CAISGRPGSYEQYF; DNA: TGTGCCATCAGCGGCAGGCCGGGATCCTACGAGCAGTACTTC
J: TRBJ2-2; V: TRBV18; D: TRBD1; size: -; length: 15; CDR3: CASSPRDRGTGELFF; DNA: TGTGCCAGCTCACCACGGGACAGGGGTACCGGGGAGCTGTTTTTT
J: TRBJ1-5; V: TRBV6-2/TRBV6-3; D: -; size: -; length: 16; CDR3: CASSPSRGDSNQPQHF; DNA: TGTGCCAGCAGCCCTTCGCGAGGAGATAGCAATCAGCCCCAGCATTTT
J: TRBJ1-1; V: TRBV5-1; D: -; size: -; length: 15; CDR3: CASSLNNPRNTEAFF; DNA: TGCGCCAGCAGCTTAAACAACCCCCGGAACACTGAAGCTTTCTTT
J: TRBJ1-2; V: TRBV6-1; D: -; size: -; length: 15; CDR3: CASSEAVHTIYGYTF; DNA: TGTGCCAGCAGTGAAGCAGTACACACGATCTATGGCTACACCTTC
J: TRBJ2-7; V: TRBV6-1; D: TRBD1; size: few; length: 15; CDR3: CASSEFGQGASEQYF; DNA: TGTGCCAGCAGTGAATTCGGGCAGGGGGCAAGCGAGCAGTACTTC
J: TRBJ1-1; V: TRBV14; D: -; size: many; length: 12; CDR3: CASSQGPTRAFF; DNA: TGTGCCAGCAGCCAAGGACCGACGAGGGCTTTCTTT
J: TRBJ1-2; V: TRBV5-1; D: TRBD1; size: -; length: 17; CDR3: CASSLNPGTGVSNGYTF; DNA: TGCGCCAGCAGCTTGAACCCCGGGACAGGGGTTAGCAATGGCTACACCTTC
J: TRBJ2-7; V: TRBV14; D: -; size: -; length: 15; CDR3: CASSQDRASGSEQYF; DNA: TGTGCCAGCAGCCAAGATAGGGCCAGCGGATCCGAGCAGTACTTC
J: TRBJ1-5; V: TRBV19; D: TRBD1; size: -; length: 17; CDR3: CASSPDRGRVRNQPQHF; DNA: TGTGCCAGTAGCCCAGACAGGGGGCGAGTCCGGAATCAGCCCCAGCATTTT
J: TRBJ1-6; V: TRBV28; D: -; size: -; length: 13; CDR3: CASSLQRLAPLHF; DNA: TGTGCCAGCAGTTTACAGCGCCTGGCGCCCCTCCACTTT
J: TRBJ2-7; V: TRBV2; D: TRBD1; size: -; length: 14; CDR3: CASSPGTGAYEQYF; DNA: TGTGCCAGCAGCCCCGGGACAGGGGCCTACGAGCAGTACTTC
J: TRBJ1-2; V: TRBV14; D: -; size: -; length: 13; CDR3: CASRSGVGYGYTF; DNA: TGTGCCAGCAGATCAGGGGTCGGGTATGGCTACACCTTC
J: TRBJ1-2; V: TRBV4-1; D: -; size: few; length: 13; CDR3: CASSPTEHYGYTF; DNA: TGCGCCAGCAGCCCGACAGAACACTATGGCTACACCTTC
J: TRBJ2-1; V: TRBV30; D: -; size: -; length: 15; CDR3: CAWDVSGSSFNEQFF; DNA: TGTGCCTGGGATGTAAGCGGCAGCAGCTTCAATGAGCAGTTCTTC
J: TRBJ1-2; V: TRBV9; D: TRBD1; size: -; length: 15; CDR3: CASSVDQTGNYGYTF; DNA: TGTGCCAGCAGCGTAGACCAGACAGGGAATTATGGCTACACCTTC
J: TRBJ2-1; V: TRBV2; D: TRBD2; size: -; length: 16; CDR3: CASRKTSGGSHNEQFF; DNA: TGTGCCAGCAGGAAGACTAGCGGGGGTTCCCACAATGAGCAGTTCTTC
J: TRBJ1-2; V: TRBV21-1; D: -; size: -; length: 16; CDR3: CASSSRDRENRYGYTF; DNA: TGTGCCAGCAGCTCACGGGACAGGGAAAATCGCTATGGCTACACCTTC
J: TRBJ2-3; V: TRBV19; D: -; size: once; length: 13; CDR3: CASTGRRTDTQYF; DNA: TGTGCCAGTACTGGCAGGCGCACAGATACGCAGTATTTT
J: TRBJ1-1; V: TRBV28; D: -; size: few; length: 10; CDR3: CATLGEVAFF; DNA: TGTGCCACTCTAGGCGAAGTAGCTTTCTTT
J: TRBJ2-2; V: TRBV6-1; D: -; size: -; length: 13; CDR3: CASSESGPGELFF; DNA: TGTGCCAGCAGTGAATCTGGCCCCGGGGAGCTGTTTTTT
J: TRBJ1-5; V: TRBV6-1; D: -; size: -; length: 17; CDR3: CASSEAVDSFSNQPQHF; DNA: TGTGCCAGCAGTGAAGCGGTGGACAGTTTTAGCAATCAGCCCCAGCATTTT